A single sample gave rise to the 14 T cell receptor beta chains below, sequenced in a study of T cell repertoires in cytomegalovirus infection. No antigen has been identified for these receptors. Using its own MiXCR run on the reads, TCRdb lists one record per CDR3 protein. The top ten hold 15% to 20% of the sample, which has about 500,000 distinct CDR3 sequences, more than 30% seen once. This specimen was cultured PBMCs, taken from culture after CMV antigen stimulation. Receptor source: a human donor in good health (CMV status not recorded). Some clones in this sample may be carry-over from other donors' samples.

The chain combines TRBV18 with TRBJ2-1, with TRBD1 identical over 9 bases. From germline, CDR1 is KGHSH and CDR2 LQKENI. V lost 4 bases to trimming and J lost 3 bases; unmatched junction nucleotides: 7. The CDR3 runs 16 residues. CDR3 bases: TGTGCCAGCTCACAACGGGCGGGACAGGGCTACAATGAGCAGTTCTTC. This encodes CASSQRAGQGYNEQFF. Full variable domain (rest looked up from reference TRBV18 and TRBJ2-1): NAGVMQNPRHLVRRRGQEARLRCSPMKGHSHVYWYRQLPEEGLKFMVYLQKENIIDESGMPKERFSAEFPKEGPSILRIQQVVRGDSAAYFCASSQRAGQGYNEQFFGPGTRLTVL.

This clonotype showed up just a few times. The chain carries TRBV7-2 and TRBJ1-2, with 7 bases aligning to TRBD1. Looked up from germline, CDR1 is SGHTA and CDR2 is FQGNSA. J was trimmed by 7 bases and V by 1 base; bases with no gene match: 15. The CDR3 loop spans 17 amino acids. The CDR3: CASSLGATGILTRGYTF. The CDR3 coding sequence is TGTGCCAGCAGCTTAGGGGCGACAGGGATTCTGACGCGTGGCTACACCTTC. Full variable domain (remainder filled in from reference TRBV7-2 and TRBJ1-2): GAGVSQSPSNKVTEKGKDVELRCDPISGHTALYWYRQSLGQGLEFLIYFQGNSAPDKSGLPSDRFSAERTGGSVSTLTIQRTQQEDSAVYLCASSLGATGILTRGYTFGSGTRLTVV.

This clonotype was recorded at least ten times. The chain has TRBV19 and TRBJ2-1, with 12 bases matching TRBD2. CDR1 LNHDA and CDR2 SQIVND come from the germline V gene (reference sequence). Trimming at V came to 1 base and at J to 2 bases, leaving 6 bases not matched to a gene. CDR3 length equals 18 residues. In DNA, the CDR3 is TGTGCCAGTAGTATAGCCCCGACTAGCGGGAGACCCTACAATGAGCAGTTCTTC. Its protein is CASSIAPTSGRPYNEQFF.

The chain is built from TRBV5-1 and TRBJ1-5, with a possible D match to TRBD1 (5 bases). V was trimmed by 4 bases and J by 7 bases, leaving 15 bases between them. CDR3 length: 14 amino acids. Germline CDR1 is SGHRS and CDR2 is YFSETQ. The CDR3 DNA sequence: TGCGCCAGCAGCGGAGGGACGGGGGGACAGCCCCAGCATTTT. It is translated as CASSGGTGGQPQHF.

The chain combines TRBV5-6 with TRBJ2-5; a possible D gene is TRBD2 (6 bases). Trimming removed 0 bases at V and 6 bases at J, with 9 bases between. This CDR3 has 13 residues. Looked up from germline, CDR1 is SGHDT and CDR2 is YYEEEE. The CDR3 protein is CASSLGGVQTQYF. The DNA for the CDR3 is TGTGCCAGCAGCTTGGGGGGGGTCCAGACCCAGTACTTC.

The chain employs TRBV7-2 and TRBJ2-7; TRBD2 matches 7 bases. V shed 1 base and J 2 bases; nucleotides not matched to a gene: 5. The CDR3 loop spans 15 amino acids. Germline values: CDR1 SGHTA, CDR2 FQGNSA. CDR3 residues: CASSLGSSGAYEQYF. CDR3 DNA: TGTGCCAGCAGCTTAGGGTCTAGCGGAGCCTACGAGCAGTACTTC.

This clonotype was counted ten times or more. The J gene is TRBJ2-1, the V gene TRBV7-8, with D maybe TRBD2 (6 bases). The CDR3 contains 15 residues. Germline V CDR1 and CDR2: SGHVS, FQNEAQ. Trimming took off 5 bases at V and 2 bases at J, with 13 bases between the two ends. CDR3: CASSQVKRAYNEQFF. CDR3 nucleotide sequence: TGTGCCAGCAGCCAGGTGAAGCGGGCCTACAATGAGCAGTTCTTC.

This chain links TRBV19 with TRBJ2-3; 7 bases agree with TRBD2. This CDR3 region has 15 residues. V was pared by 8 bases and J by 1 base, with 9 bases of the junction left unmatched. Germline V gene data show CDR1 as LNHDA and CDR2 as SQIVND (reference sequence). The CDR3 loop is CASSGRAGRTDTQYF. As DNA, the CDR3 is TGTGCCAGTTCTGGGAGGGCGGGCCGCACAGATACGCAGTATTTT.

The gene calls are TRBV6-1 and TRBJ2-1; D perhaps matches TRBD1 (5 bases). The V end was cut by 2 bases, the J end by 8 bases, with 7 bases between. The CDR3 loop spans 12 amino acids. Germline CDR1 MNHNS, CDR2 SASEGT. In nucleotides, the CDR3 is TGTGCCAGCAGTGAACAGGGCGATGAGCAGTTCTTC. It is translated as CASSEQGDEQFF.

This clonotype was detected only a few times. Here the CDR3 DNA reads TGTGCCAGCAGCTTAGCGCCTGATGACTCTGGAAACACCATATATTTT. The encoded protein is CASSLAPDDSGNTIYF. The genes are TRBV7-2 and TRBJ1-3, with D unresolved. V gave up 0 bases and J gave up 0 bases, with 9 bases separating them. CDR1 is SGHTA, CDR2 FQGNSA, per germline. This CDR3 region has 16 residues.

A few counts support this clonotype. For the CDR3, the DNA is TGTGCTAGTGGTTTCATTGTCGGTGGGAAACATAGCACAGATACGCAGTATTTT. Its protein is CASGFIVGGKHSTDTQYF. J is TRBJ2-3 and V is TRBV12-5; D uncertain. With 3 bases removed from V and 0 bases from J, the gap between germline ends came to 19 bases. The CDR3 spans 18 residues. Per the germline V gene, CDR1 is LGHNT and CDR2 is FRNRAP.

This clonotype has a single count. This chain uses TRBV12-3 or TRBV12-4 with TRBJ2-2; D ambiguous. CDR3 length equals 14 residues. The V and J ends lost 7 bases and 4 bases respectively, with 13 bases between them. DNA of the CDR3: TGTGCCAGCAAATCGGGCCCCTTCACCGGGGAGCTGTTTTTT. Amino acids: CASKSGPFTGELFF.

This clonotype was picked up a small number of times. V usage is TRBV12-3 or TRBV12-4 and J usage is TRBJ1-6; TRBD1 is a possible D gene (6 bases). V was trimmed by 6 bases and J by 7 bases, leaving 16 bases between them. The length of the CDR3 is 15 residues. CDR3: CASRIGGAGNSPLHF. CDR3 DNA sequence: TGTGCCAGCAGGATAGGGGGGGCAGGCAATTCACCCCTCCACTTT.

The chain links TRBV25-1 to TRBJ2-1, with 9 bases lining up with TRBD2. The germline V gene encodes CDR1 MGHDK and CDR2 SYGVNS. There are 17 residues in the CDR3. V gave up 6 bases and J gave up 0 bases; unmatched junction bases: 9. The DNA for the CDR3 is TGTGCCAGCAGAGACGGGCTAGCGGGAAACTCCTACAATGAGCAGTTCTTC. This sequence encodes CASRDGLAGNSYNEQFF.